These 18 T cell receptor beta chains originate from one sample sequenced in a study of shared clonotypes between healthy human individuals. This table comes from immunoSEQ multiplex PCR, and its TCRdb copy is limited to in-frame clones, with some not included. Of over a million clones listed, around 97% are singletons. Specimen: naive CD4+ T cells sorted from blood. The subset here: CD45RA+ positively selected. These receptors originate from a man under 40 in good health.

This rearrangement joins TRBV5-6 to TRBJ2-3; 7 positions agree with TRBD1. CDR1 SGHDT and CDR2 YYEEEE come from the germline V gene. The CDR3 spans 15 residues. Trimming removed 2 bases from V and 0 bases from J; junction bases left unmatched: 3. The chain's CDR3 is CASSLQGLSTDTQYF. The CDR3 nucleotides read TGTGCCAGCAGCTTACAGGGGCTTAGCACAGATACGCAGTATTTT.

This chain links TRBV27 with TRBJ2-3; D uncertain. Germline loops: CDR1 MNHEY, CDR2 SMNVEV (reference sequence). Trimming removed 0 bases from V and 1 base from J, with 14 bases in between. The CDR3 covers 17 residues. CDR3 bases: TGTGCCAGCAGTTTATCCCTGACCCGAGAAGGCACAGATACGCAGTATTTT. It translates to CASSLSLTREGTDTQYF.

This rearrangement joins TRBV27 to TRBJ1-5, with 7 bases that match TRBD1. The CDR3 has 13 amino acids. The germline V gene encodes CDR1 MNHEY and CDR2 SMNVEV (reference sequence). Trimming cost V 7 bases and J 3 bases; bases outside gene matches: 3. CDR3 DNA: TGTGCCAGCAAGGGGGCCGTCAATCAGCCCCAGCATTTT. Protein: CASKGAVNQPQHF.

The chain joins TRBV11-2 to TRBJ2-5, with D perhaps TRBD1 (6 bases). The CDR3 covers 13 residues. Germline V gene data show CDR1 as SGHAT and CDR2 as FQNNGV. Trimming stripped 1 base from V and 8 bases from J, with 11 bases between. The CDR3 here is CASSLGRTVTQYF. The CDR3 DNA sequence: TGTGCCAGCAGCTTAGGTCGGACAGTCACCCAGTACTTC.

About this clone itself: This is likely an artifact of a read error, given a far larger clone one base away. This rearrangement joins TRBV11-3 to TRBJ1-1; D is uncertain. Germline assignment: CDR1 SGHNT and CDR2 YENEEA. CDR3 length: 13 residues. Trimming removed 5 bases from V and 1 base from J, with 8 bases in between. The CDR3 sequence: CASSPQRNTEAFF. The CDR3 DNA sequence: TGTGCCAGCAGCCCCCAACGGAACACTGAAGCTTTCTTT.

The rearrangement joins TRBV27 to TRBJ2-3, with 8 bases aligning to TRBD2. The trim removed 4 bases at V and 4 bases at J, leaving 1 base unmatched. Germline V gives CDR1 MNHEY, CDR2 SMNVEV (reference sequence). The CDR3 is made up of 13 amino acids. Written as DNA, the CDR3 is TGTGCCAGCAGTTGGCGGGAGGCAGATACGCAGTATTTT. As protein: CASSWREADTQYF.

V is TRBV6-1 and J is TRBJ2-2, with a tentative D call TRBD2 (5 bases). Germline V gives CDR1 MNHNS, CDR2 SASEGT. CDR3 size: 14 residues. Trimming removed 8 bases at V and 1 base at J, with 11 bases between. This chain's CDR3 is CASAREQNTGELFF. In DNA form, the CDR3 reads TGTGCCAGCGCGAGGGAGCAGAACACCGGGGAGCTGTTTTTT.

V and J are TRBV6-4 and TRBJ2-7, with 10 bases fitting TRBD2. Germline CDR1 and CDR2: MRHNA and SNTAGT. The J segment lost 2 bases and the V segment lost 6 bases, leaving 7 bases of the junction unmatched. The CDR3 covers 15 residues. The DNA for the CDR3 is TGTGCCAGCAGCAGACTAGCGGGTGCAACCTACGAGCAGTACTTC. As protein: CASSRLAGATYEQYF.

This chain connects TRBV5-1 to TRBJ1-1, with TRBD1 as a possible D gene (5 bases). From germline, CDR1 is SGHRS and CDR2 YFSETQ. V was shortened by 0 bases and J by 3 bases, with 9 bases between the two germline ends. The CDR3 is 14 amino acids. The CDR3 loop reads CASSLGREHTEAFF. The CDR3 DNA follows: TGCGCCAGCAGCTTGGGCAGGGAACACACTGAAGCTTTCTTT.

Notes on this clone: In the same sample, other DNA sequences code for this CDR3. The chain combines TRBV28 with TRBJ2-5; no firm D call. CDR3 length: 11 amino acids. The germline gives CDR1 MDHEN, CDR2 SYDVKM. V shed 5 bases and J shed 5 bases, with 6 bases lying between them. CDR3: CASSPRETQYF. The CDR3 DNA reads as TGTGCCAGCAGTCCACGGGAGACCCAGTACTTC.

The chain recombines TRBV5-6 with TRBJ2-7; possible D gene TRBD2, 5 bases. CDR1 is SGHDT and CDR2 is YYEEEE in the germline V gene. The CDR3 has 15 amino acids. The V gene lost 0 bases and the J gene lost 7 bases, with 17 bases spanning the gap. CDR3: CASSLAGVRIQEQYF. The CDR3 DNA is TGTGCCAGCAGCTTGGCCGGGGTGAGGATACAGGAGCAGTACTTC. Full variable domain (outside the CDR3, taken from reference TRBV5-6 and TRBJ2-7): DAGVTQSPTHLIKTRGQQVTLRCSPKSGHDTVSWYQQALGQGPQFIFQYYEEEERQRGNFPDRFSGHQFPNYSSELNVNALLLGDSALYLCASSLAGVRIQEQYFGPGTRLTVT.

The chain recombines TRBV5-1 with TRBJ2-6; the D gene could be TRBD1 or TRBD2 (5 bases each). The CDR3 loop spans 20 amino acids. The germline gives CDR1 SGHRS, CDR2 YFSETQ. V lost 5 bases, J lost 1 base, and 25 bases lay in between. CDR3 loop: CASRPTTGTLAGSGANVLTF. CDR3 bases: TGCGCCAGCAGGCCCACAACCGGGACCCTGGCGGGTTCTGGGGCCAACGTCCTGACTTTC.

V gene TRBV7-2 combines with J gene TRBJ2-5; 7 positions match TRBD2. Germline values: CDR1 SGHTA, CDR2 FQGNSA. The CDR3 has 16 residues. J lost 6 bases, V lost 5 bases, and 15 bases had no gene match. This chain's CDR3 is CASSLGVAGVGKTQYF. The CDR3 nucleotides read TGTGCCAGCAGCCTCGGGGTCGCGGGAGTTGGGAAGACCCAGTACTTC.

The V and J genes are TRBV2 and TRBJ2-5; 7 bases are shared with TRBD2. V was clipped by 0 bases and J by 3 bases; unmatched bases: 4. The CDR3 sequence is 15 residues long. Germline CDR1 is SNHLY and CDR2 is FYNNEI. CDR3 sequence (DNA): TGTGCCAGCAGTGAAGCGCCCAGCGGGGAAGAGACCCAGTACTTC. Translating it yields CASSEAPSGEETQYF.

This clone was counted once. The rearrangement links TRBV7-9 to TRBJ2-5; 11 positions agree with TRBD2. Germline values: CDR1 SEHNR, CDR2 FQNEAQ (reference sequence). The CDR3 extends over 18 amino acids. Trimming took 5 bases from V and 2 from J; bases not matched to a gene: 13. The CDR3 DNA follows: TGTGCCAGCAGCAGGGGGACTAGCGGAACTGGATGGCAAGAGACCCAGTACTTC. Translated: CASSRGTSGTGWQETQYF.

This sequence joins TRBV27 and TRBJ2-3; 8 nucleotides agree with TRBD2. V dropped 1 base and J dropped 3; count of bases not matched to a gene: 3. This CDR3 is built from 15 residues. Germline-derived CDR1 and CDR2 are MNHEY and SMNVEV (reference sequence). The CDR3 DNA follows: TGTGCCAGCAGTTTATGGCGGGGGGAAACAGATACGCAGTATTTT. Protein sequence: CASSLWRGETDTQYF.

As regards this clone: The same CDR3 also results from other DNA sequences found in this sample. The chain couples TRBV29-1 to TRBJ2-5, with D uncertain. Trimming pared 7 bases from V and 1 base from J, leaving 10 bases between. The CDR3 contains 12 residues. Germline-derived CDR1 and CDR2 are SQVTM and ANQGSEA. The CDR3 loop is CSASGGQETQYF. DNA of the CDR3: TGCAGCGCCTCGGGCGGCCAAGAGACCCAGTACTTC.

This chain joins TRBV4-1 and TRBJ2-1, with D maybe TRBD1 (5 bases). The germline V and J ends were trimmed by 4 bases and 4 bases, with 14 bases remaining between them. The CDR3 sequence is 15 residues long. Germline CDR1 is MGHRA and CDR2 is YSYEKL. In DNA form, the CDR3 reads TGCGCCAGCAGCCTTCTAGGGGCCGCATACAATGAGCAGTTCTTC. This encodes CASSLLGAAYNEQFF.